These 2 T cell receptor beta chains originate from one sample sequenced in a study of shared clonotypes between healthy human individuals. Naivety among CD8 cells was defined by CD45RO negativity and positive CCR7 selection, thereby excluding terminally differentiated effector memory CD45RA+ cells. Here immunoSEQ multiplex PCR was the method, and the copy in TCRdb shows in-frame clones only, minus some. The sample has about 680,000 clones; approximately 90% are singletons. Material for sequencing was naive CD8+ T cells sorted from blood. These receptors were obtained from a man aged 30-40 years in good health.

This chain connects TRBV5-1 to TRBJ1-1; D is perhaps TRBD1 (6 bases). Germline CDR1 reads SGHRS; CDR2 reads YFSETQ. The CDR3 extends over 12 amino acids. The germline V and J ends were trimmed by 7 bases and 4 bases, with 11 bases remaining between them. The CDR3 reads CASRQGPTEAFF. The DNA for the CDR3 is TGCGCCAGCCGGCAGGGGCCCACTGAAGCTTTCTTT.

The genes are TRBV5-4 and TRBJ2-7; 7 nucleotides align to TRBD1. Germline trimming cut 0 bases from V and 0 bases from J; bases unmatched to any gene: 3. The germline V gene encodes CDR1 SGHNT and CDR2 YYREEE (reference sequence). This CDR3 spans 15 amino acids. DNA for the CDR3: TGTGCCAGCAGCTTGGCGACAGGGCACTCCTACGAGCAGTACTTC. Protein sequence: CASSLATGHSYEQYF.